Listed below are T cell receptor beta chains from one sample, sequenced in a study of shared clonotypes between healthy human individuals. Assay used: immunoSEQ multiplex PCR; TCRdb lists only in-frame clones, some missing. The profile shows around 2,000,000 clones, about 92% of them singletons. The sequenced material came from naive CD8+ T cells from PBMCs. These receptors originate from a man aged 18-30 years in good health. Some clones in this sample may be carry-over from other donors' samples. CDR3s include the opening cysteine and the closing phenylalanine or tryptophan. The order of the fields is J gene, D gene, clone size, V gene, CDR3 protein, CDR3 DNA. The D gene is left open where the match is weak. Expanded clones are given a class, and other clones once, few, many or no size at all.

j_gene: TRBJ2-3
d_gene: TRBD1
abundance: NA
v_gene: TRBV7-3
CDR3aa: CASSGQGGTDTQYF
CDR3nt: TGTGCCAGCAGCGGACAGGGGGGCACAGATACGCAGTATTTT

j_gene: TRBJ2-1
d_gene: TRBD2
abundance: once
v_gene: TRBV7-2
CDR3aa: CASSLLAGGPWEQFF
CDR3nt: TGTGCCAGCAGCCTACTAGCGGGAGGGCCGTGGGAGCAGTTCTTC

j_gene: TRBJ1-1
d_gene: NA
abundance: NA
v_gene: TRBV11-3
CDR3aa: CASSHDQTNTEAFF
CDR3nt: TGTGCCAGCAGCCACGACCAGACGAACACTGAAGCTTTCTTT

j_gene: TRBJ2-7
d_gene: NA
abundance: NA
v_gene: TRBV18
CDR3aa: CASSPLEGDSSYEQYF
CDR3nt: TGTGCCAGCTCACCACTGGAGGGGGACAGCTCCTACGAGCAGTACTTC

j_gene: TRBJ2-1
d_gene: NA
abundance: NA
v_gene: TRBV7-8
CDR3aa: CASSLVSGAYNEQFF
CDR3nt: TGTGCCAGCAGCTTAGTCAGTGGGGCGTACAATGAGCAGTTCTTC

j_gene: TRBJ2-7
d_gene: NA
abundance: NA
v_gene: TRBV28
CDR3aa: CASSFSDEQYF
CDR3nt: TGTGCCAGCAGTTTTAGTGACGAGCAGTACTTC

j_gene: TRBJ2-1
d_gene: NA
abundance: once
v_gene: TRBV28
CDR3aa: CASSLSFGNNEQFF
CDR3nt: TGTGCCAGCAGTTTATCATTCGGGAACAATGAGCAGTTCTTC

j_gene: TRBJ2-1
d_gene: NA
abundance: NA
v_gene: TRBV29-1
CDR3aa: CSVDGSGNVYSYNEQFF
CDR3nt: TGCAGCGTTGACGGTAGCGGAAACGTCTATTCCTACAATGAGCAGTTCTTC

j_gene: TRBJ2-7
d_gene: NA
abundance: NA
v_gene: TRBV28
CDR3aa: CASSFSAGGQYF
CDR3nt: TGTGCCAGCAGTTTTTCGGCAGGAGGTCAGTACTTC

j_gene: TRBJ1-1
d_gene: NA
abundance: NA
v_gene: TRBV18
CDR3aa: CASSPGVTNTEAFF
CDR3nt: TGTGCCAGCTCACCTGGAGTCACGAACACTGAAGCTTTCTTT

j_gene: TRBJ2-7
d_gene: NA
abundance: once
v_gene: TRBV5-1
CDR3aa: CASSLVADYEQYF
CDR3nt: TGCGCCAGCAGCTTAGTGGCGGACTACGAGCAGTACTTC

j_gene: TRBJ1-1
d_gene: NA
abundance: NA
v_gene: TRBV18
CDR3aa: CASSTGLATEAFF
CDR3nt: TGTGCCAGCTCAACAGGGTTGGCCACTGAAGCTTTCTTT

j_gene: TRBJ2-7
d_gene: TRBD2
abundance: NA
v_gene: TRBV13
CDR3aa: CASSSRLAGVNEQYF
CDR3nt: TGTGCCAGCAGCTCCAGGTTAGCGGGAGTAAACGAGCAGTACTTC

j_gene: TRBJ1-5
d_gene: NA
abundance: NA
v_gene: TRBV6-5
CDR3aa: CASRQGRNQPQHF
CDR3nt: TGTGCCAGCAGACAGGGACGTAATCAGCCCCAGCATTTT

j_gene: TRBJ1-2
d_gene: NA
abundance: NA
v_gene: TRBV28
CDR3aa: CASSFSHSNYGYTF
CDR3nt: TGTGCCAGCAGTTTCAGCCACAGCAACTATGGCTACACCTTC

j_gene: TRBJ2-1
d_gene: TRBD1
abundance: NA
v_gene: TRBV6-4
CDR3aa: CASSPRGRGNEQFF
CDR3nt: TGTGCCAGCAGTCCCAGGGGGCGCGGGAATGAGCAGTTCTTC

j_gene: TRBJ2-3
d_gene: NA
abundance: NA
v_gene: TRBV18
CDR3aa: CASSQGGGPSTDTQYF
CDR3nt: TGTGCCAGCTCGCAGGGGGGAGGCCCTAGCACAGATACGCAGTATTTT

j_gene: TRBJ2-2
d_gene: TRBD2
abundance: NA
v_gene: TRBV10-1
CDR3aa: CASRPTSRSGELFF
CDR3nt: TGCGCCAGCAGACCGACTAGCCGGTCCGGGGAGCTGTTTTTT

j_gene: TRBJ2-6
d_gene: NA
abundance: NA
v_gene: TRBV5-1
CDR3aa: CASRGPGRGSGANVLTF
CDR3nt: TGCGCCAGCAGGGGTCCAGGGCGGGGTTCTGGGGCCAACGTCCTGACTTTC

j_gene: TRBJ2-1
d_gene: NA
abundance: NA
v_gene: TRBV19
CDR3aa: CAIIGVQVSYNEQFF
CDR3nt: TGTGCCATAATAGGGGTCCAAGTTTCCTACAATGAGCAGTTCTTC

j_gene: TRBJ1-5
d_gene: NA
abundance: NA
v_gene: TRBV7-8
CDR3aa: CASSHWGRGGNQPQHF
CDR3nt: TGTGCCAGCAGCCACTGGGGTCGGGGAGGGAATCAGCCCCAGCATTTT

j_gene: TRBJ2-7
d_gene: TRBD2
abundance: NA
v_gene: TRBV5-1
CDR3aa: CASSFSDGGGYEQYF
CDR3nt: TGCGCCAGCAGCTTCTCGGACGGGGGAGGGTACGAGCAGTACTTC

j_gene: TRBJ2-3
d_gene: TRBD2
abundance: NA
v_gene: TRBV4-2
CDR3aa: CASSQTSASTDTQYF
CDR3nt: TGTGCCAGCAGCCAGACTAGCGCTAGCACAGATACGCAGTATTTT

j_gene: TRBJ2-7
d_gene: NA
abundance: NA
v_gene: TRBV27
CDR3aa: CASSWGHSYEQYF
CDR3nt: TGTGCCAGCAGTTGGGGACACTCCTACGAGCAGTACTTC

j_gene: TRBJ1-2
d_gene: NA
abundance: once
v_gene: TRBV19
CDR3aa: CASSIGRANYGYTF
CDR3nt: TGTGCCAGTAGTATCGGCCGGGCTAACTATGGCTACACCTTC

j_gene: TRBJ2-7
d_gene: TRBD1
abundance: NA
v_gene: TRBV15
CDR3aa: CATSRDGTGGKGEQYF
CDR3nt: TGTGCCACCAGCAGAGATGGGACAGGGGGAAAGGGCGAGCAGTACTTC

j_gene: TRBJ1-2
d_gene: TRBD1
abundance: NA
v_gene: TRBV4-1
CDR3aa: CASSQIRDSEGYTF
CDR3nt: TGCGCCAGCAGCCAAATACGGGACAGTGAAGGCTACACCTTC

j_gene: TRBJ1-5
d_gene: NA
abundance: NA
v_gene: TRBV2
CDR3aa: CASSDAGYGNQPQHF
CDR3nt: TGTGCCAGCAGTGATGCGGGGTATGGCAATCAGCCCCAGCATTTT

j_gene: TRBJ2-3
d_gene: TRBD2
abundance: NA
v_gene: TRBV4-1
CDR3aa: CASSKLAGEDTQYF
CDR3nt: TGCGCCAGCAGCAAACTAGCGGGAGAAGATACGCAGTATTTT

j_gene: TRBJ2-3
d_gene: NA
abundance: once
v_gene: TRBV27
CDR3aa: CASSGETDTQYF
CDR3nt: TGTGCCAGCAGTGGGGAAACAGATACGCAGTATTTT

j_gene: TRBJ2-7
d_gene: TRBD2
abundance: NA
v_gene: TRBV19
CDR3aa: CASSYSGSMGEQYF
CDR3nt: TGTGCCAGTAGTTATAGCGGGAGCATGGGCGAGCAGTACTTC

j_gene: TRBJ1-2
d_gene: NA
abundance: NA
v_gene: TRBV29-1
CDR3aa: CSVGGVEGGYTF
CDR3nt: TGCAGCGTCGGGGGGGTGGAGGGTGGCTACACCTTC

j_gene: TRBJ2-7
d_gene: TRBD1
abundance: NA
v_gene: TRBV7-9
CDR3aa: CASSGGTGGPYEQYF
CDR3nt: TGTGCCAGCAGCGGCGGGACAGGGGGCCCCTACGAGCAGTACTTC

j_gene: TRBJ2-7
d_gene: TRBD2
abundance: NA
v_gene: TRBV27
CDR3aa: CASSPDGGYEQYF
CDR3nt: TGTGCCAGCAGTCCCGACGGGGGGTACGAGCAGTACTTC

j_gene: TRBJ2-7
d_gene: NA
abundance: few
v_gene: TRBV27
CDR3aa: CASSLTVSYEQYF
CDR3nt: TGTGCCAGCAGTCTCACAGTTTCCTACGAGCAGTACTTC

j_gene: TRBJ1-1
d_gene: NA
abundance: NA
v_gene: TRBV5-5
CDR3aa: CASRGPLSTEAFF
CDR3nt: TGTGCCAGCAGGGGCCCTTTGAGCACTGAAGCTTTCTTT

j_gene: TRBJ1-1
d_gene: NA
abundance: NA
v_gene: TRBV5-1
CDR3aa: CASSLSAGTNTEAFF
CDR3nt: TGCGCCAGCAGCTTGTCCGCGGGGACCAACACTGAAGCTTTCTTT

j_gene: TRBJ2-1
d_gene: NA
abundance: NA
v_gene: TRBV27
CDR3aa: CASSPRELSYNEQFF
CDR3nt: TGTGCCAGCAGTCCTCGGGAACTCTCCTACAATGAGCAGTTCTTC

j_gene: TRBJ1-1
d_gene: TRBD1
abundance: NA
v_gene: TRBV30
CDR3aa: CAWRGKGAFDTEAFF
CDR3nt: TGTGCCTGGAGAGGTAAGGGGGCATTCGACACTGAAGCTTTCTTT

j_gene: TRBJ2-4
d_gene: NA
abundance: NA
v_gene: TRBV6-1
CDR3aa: CASRMDGKNIQYF
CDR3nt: TGTGCCAGCAGGATGGACGGTAAAAACATTCAGTACTTC

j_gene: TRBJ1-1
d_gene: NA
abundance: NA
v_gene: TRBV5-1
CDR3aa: CASSFGQGTEAFF
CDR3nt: TGCGCCAGCAGCTTCGGCCAAGGAACTGAAGCTTTCTTT

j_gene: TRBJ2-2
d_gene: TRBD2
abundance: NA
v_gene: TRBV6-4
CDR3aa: CASSDSREGTGELFF
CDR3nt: TGTGCCAGCAGTGACTCGCGGGAGGGCACCGGGGAGCTGTTTTTT

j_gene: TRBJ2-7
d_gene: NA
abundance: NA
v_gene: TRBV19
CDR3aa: CASSPFGRETDEQYF
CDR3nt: TGTGCCAGTAGTCCCTTTGGAAGGGAGACCGACGAGCAGTACTTC

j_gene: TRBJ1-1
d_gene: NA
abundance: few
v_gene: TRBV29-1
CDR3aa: CSAPTGNTEAFF
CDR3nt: TGCAGCGCTCCAACAGGGAACACTGAAGCTTTCTTT

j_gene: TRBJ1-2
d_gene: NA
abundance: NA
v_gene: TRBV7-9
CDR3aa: CASSAPALDGGYTF
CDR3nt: TGTGCCAGCAGCGCCCCGGCACTTGACGGTGGCTACACCTTC

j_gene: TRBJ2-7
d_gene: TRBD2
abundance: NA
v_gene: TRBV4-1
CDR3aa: CASSYLAGRDYEQYF
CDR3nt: TGCGCCAGCAGCTACCTAGCGGGAAGGGACTACGAGCAGTACTTC

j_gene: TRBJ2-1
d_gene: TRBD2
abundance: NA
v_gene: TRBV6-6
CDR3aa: CASSSRLAGGNEQFF
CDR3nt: TGTGCCAGCAGTTCCCGGCTAGCGGGAGGTAATGAGCAGTTCTTC

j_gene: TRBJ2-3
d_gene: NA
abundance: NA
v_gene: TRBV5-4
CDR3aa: CASSFWRADTQYF
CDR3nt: TGTGCCAGCAGCTTTTGGAGGGCAGATACGCAGTATTTT

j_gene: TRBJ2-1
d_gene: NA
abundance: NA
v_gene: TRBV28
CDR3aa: CASSIDWSNEQFF
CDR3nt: TGTGCCAGCAGCATAGACTGGAGCAATGAGCAGTTCTTC

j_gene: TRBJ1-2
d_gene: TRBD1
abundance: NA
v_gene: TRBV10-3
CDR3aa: CAITRQGANYGYTF
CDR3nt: TGTGCCATCACGCGACAGGGGGCTAACTATGGCTACACCTTC

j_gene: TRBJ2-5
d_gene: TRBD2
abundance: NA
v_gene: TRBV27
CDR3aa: CASSLVGLAGDYQETQYF
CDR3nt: TGTGCCAGCAGTTTAGTAGGGCTAGCGGGGGACTACCAAGAGACCCAGTACTTC

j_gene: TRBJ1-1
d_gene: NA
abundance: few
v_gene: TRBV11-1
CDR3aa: CASREWTVTSEAFF
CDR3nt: TGTGCCAGCAGAGAGTGGACGGTGACTTCTGAAGCTTTCTTT

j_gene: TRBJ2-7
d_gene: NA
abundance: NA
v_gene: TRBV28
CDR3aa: CASSGLGVSYEQYF
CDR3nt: TGTGCCAGCAGTGGCCTAGGGGTCTCCTACGAGCAGTACTTC

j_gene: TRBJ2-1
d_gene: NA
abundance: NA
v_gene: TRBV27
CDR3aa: CASKLRASYNEQFF
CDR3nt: TGTGCCAGCAAACTTCGGGCCTCCTACAATGAGCAGTTCTTC

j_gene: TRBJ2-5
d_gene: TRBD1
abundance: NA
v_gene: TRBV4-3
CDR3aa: CASSQGGQGETQYF
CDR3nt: TGCGCCAGCAGCCAAGGAGGACAGGGCGAGACCCAGTACTTC

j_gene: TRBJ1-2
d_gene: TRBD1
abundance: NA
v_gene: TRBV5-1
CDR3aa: CASSPGLMGQGINYGYTF
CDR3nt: TGCGCCAGCAGCCCAGGCCTAATGGGACAGGGAATTAACTATGGCTACACCTTC

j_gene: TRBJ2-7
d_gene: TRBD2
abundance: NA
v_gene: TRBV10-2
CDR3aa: CASIGLAGNYEQYF
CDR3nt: TGCGCCAGTATAGGACTAGCGGGGAACTACGAGCAGTACTTC

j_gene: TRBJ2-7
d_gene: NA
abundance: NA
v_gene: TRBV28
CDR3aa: CASTLSTGTSYEQYF
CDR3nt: TGTGCCAGCACCCTCTCGACCGGGACCTCCTACGAGCAGTACTTC